This TCR beta chain came from a study of shared clonotypes between healthy human individuals (dated by TCRdb to between 2020 and 2021). Study-level background: Two women and a few men aged 18 to 49 years were included in the cohort. To estimate repertoire size and how much clonotypes are shared between individuals, the study performed deep sequencing of blood TCR repertoires from about 5 healthy adults. Per donor, three plates each were used for CD4 naive and CD4 memory, two for CD8 naive, and one for CD8 memory. To increase sequencing depth and limit assay-specific biases, different laboratories used diverse techniques to prepare libraries and sequence TCR repertoires. Leukapheresis yielded between about 0.94 and 9.5 billion PBMCs per donor.

Using the deep immunoSEQ assay, TCR CDR3 regions were amplified from genomic DNA by multiplex PCR. Extracted genomic DNA from each cell subset was spread evenly across all wells of several immunoSEQ 96-well plates, with each plate serving as a replicate. For sorted subsets, about 200 ng genomic DNA, equal to 30,000 or so T cell genomes, was loaded into each replicate PCR. Purified libraries were quantified with a Qubit 3.0 fluorometer, sized on a Bioanalyzer 2100, and re-quantified with the KAPA Library Quantification kit. Every immunoSEQ 96-well plate was sequenced on a separate single-read 150-cycle Illumina NextSeq 550 flow cell. Per the authors' processing: Because only junctional sequences without quality scores were contained in the immunoSEQ output, filtering matching that applied to full-length reads could not be performed. To assign V/J genes and CDR3, sequences were annotated against IMGT germline references using PyIR, a Python wrapper for IgBLAST v1.9. Any read was removed if the V/J assignment was weak (E-value above 1e-6), the CDR3 was missing, or the read contained stop codons, out-of-frame junctions, or ambiguous translated residues. V3J clonotypes were defined as sequences sharing an identical inferred V gene, J gene, and CDR3 amino acid sequence. Percentage overlap between repertoires was computed as shared unique clonotypes divided by the size of the smaller repertoire. Richness of each repertoire was evaluated using RTK rarefaction, the Chao1 estimator, and Recon v2.1 estimates of unobserved clonotypes. Generation probabilities were computed with OLGA for all TCRbeta clonotypes obtained by the gDNA method from several donors. TCRdb retrieved this table from immuneACCESS and kept in-frame rearrangements only. Not all clones are present; in checked studies, unresolved V genes account for under half, and no reason is known for the remainder. Clonal size and the V and J genes are those of that table, whereas D and trimming came from the DNA. This sample has around 700,000 clones in its table, and roughly 78% of those were observed once. The ten largest account for about 2% of the sample.

The donors were healthy, HIV-negative adults with no recently reported acute infections or vaccinations. Only Caucasian adults living in Nashville, Tennessee, USA were represented among the donors. CD4+ T cells were enriched by magnetic negative selection, after which naive cells were positively selected on CD45RA and the negative fraction was taken as the memory subset. Blood was obtained by leukapheresis, after which PBMCs were separated by Ficoll-Histopaque density gradient centrifugation and cryopreserved in liquid nitrogen vapor phase. Purity and quantity of every magnetically sorted T cell population were checked by analytical flow cytometry. Each sorted fraction had its genomic DNA isolated and then quantified by UV absorbance on a Nanodrop 2000c. This clone has only a few counts. No antigen is known for it. No much larger clone is present one base from it, and per-base qualities are unavailable.

The CDR3 numbers 10 residues from cysteine through phenylalanine. The DNA shown is the 30-base CDR3, in frame from base 1. CDR1 and CDR2 are read off the germline V gene as MNHEY and SVGAGI. V and J are truncated by 7 bases and 6 bases respectively, leaving an intervening sequence of 7 bases. Summary of the overall study and its limitations: Sampling was restricted to blood, and TCR repertoires in tissue are likely to differ from TCR repertoires in blood. Even with the large sequencing depth, rarefaction of the sorted-subset datasets indicated that sequencing was incomplete. Pairwise subsampling led to the expectation that sequencing depth would affect the degree of clonotype sharing among donors. The small number of donors limited the genetic and exposure-history diversity represented. Larger estimated clonotype richness was generally found for naive subsets than for memory subsets. When several donors were compared, the shared fraction of clonotypes was around 4.6% for naive CD4, around 3.6% for naive CD8, 2.3% for memory CD4, and 0.35% to 0.5% for memory CD8. Clonotypes shared by all four sorted-subset donors showed higher generation probabilities than non-shared clonotypes.

This TCR derives from a woman aged 25 to 39 in good health. The sample was memory CD4+ T cells sorted from blood. What the cell subset or site label conveys for this sample: CD45RA-negative fraction. The chain is encoded by TRBV6-5 joined to TRBJ2-7, with no reliable assignment of the D segment. This receptor has the CDR3 CASTPFEQYF. The DNA reads TGTGCCAGCACTCCCTTCGAGCAGTACTTC.